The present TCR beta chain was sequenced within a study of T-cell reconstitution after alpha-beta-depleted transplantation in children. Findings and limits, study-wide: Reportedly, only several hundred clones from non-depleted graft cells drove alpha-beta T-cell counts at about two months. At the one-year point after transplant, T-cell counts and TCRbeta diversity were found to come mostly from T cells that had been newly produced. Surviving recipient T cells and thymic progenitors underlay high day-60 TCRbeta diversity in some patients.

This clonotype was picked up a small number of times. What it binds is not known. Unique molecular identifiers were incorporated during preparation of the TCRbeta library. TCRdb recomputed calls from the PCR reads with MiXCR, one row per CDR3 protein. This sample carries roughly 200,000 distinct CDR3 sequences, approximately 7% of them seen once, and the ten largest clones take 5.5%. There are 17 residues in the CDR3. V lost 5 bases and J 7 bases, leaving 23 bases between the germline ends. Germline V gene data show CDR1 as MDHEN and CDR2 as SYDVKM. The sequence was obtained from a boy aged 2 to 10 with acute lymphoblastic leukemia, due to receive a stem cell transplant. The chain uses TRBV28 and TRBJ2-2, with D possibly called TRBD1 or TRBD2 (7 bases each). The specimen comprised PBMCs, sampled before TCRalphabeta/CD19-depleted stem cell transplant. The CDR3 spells CASSIMGGGQMIGELFF. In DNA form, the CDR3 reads TGTGCCAGCAGTATCATGGGGGGGGGACAGATGATCGGGGAGCTGTTTTTT.